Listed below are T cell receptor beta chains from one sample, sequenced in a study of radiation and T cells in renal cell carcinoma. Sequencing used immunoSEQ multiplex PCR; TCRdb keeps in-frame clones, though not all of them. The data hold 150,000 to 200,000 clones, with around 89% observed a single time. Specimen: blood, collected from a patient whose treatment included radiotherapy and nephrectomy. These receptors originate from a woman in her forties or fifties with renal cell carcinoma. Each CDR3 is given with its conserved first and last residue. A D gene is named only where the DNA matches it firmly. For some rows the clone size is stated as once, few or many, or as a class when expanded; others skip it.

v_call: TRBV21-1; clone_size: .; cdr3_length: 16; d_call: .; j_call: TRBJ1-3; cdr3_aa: CASSIRRRVSGNTIYF; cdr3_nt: TGTGCCAGCAGCATAAGGAGGAGAGTCTCTGGAAACACCATATATTTT
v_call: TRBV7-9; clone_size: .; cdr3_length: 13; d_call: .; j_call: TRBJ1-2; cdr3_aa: CASSLVGFGFYTF; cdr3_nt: TGTGCCAGCAGCTTAGTGGGTTTTGGATTCTACACCTTC
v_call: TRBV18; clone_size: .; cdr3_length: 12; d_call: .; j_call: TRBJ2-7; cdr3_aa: CASSPTRGEQYF; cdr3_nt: TGTGCCAGCTCACCTACCCGGGGAGAGCAGTACTTC
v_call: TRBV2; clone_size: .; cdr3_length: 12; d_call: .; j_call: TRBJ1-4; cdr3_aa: CASRGINEKLFF; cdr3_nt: TGTGCCAGCAGAGGGATAAATGAAAAACTGTTTTTT
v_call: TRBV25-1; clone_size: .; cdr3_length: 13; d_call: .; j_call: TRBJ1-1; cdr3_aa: CASKKGQNTEAFF; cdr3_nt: TGTGCCAGCAAGAAGGGACAGAACACTGAAGCTTTCTTT
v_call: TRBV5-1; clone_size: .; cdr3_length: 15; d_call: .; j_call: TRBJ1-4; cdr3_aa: CASSLAGENNEKLFF; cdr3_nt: TGCGCCAGCAGCTTGGCAGGGGAAAATAATGAAAAACTGTTTTTT
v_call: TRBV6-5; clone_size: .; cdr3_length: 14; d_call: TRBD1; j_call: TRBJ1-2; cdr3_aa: CASSPTGEVYGYTF; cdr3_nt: TGTGCCAGCAGTCCTACAGGGGAGGTCTATGGCTACACCTTC
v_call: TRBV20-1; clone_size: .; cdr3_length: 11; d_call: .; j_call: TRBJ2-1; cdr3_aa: CSALGLDEQFF; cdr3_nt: TGCAGTGCTTTGGGGTTGGATGAGCAGTTCTTC
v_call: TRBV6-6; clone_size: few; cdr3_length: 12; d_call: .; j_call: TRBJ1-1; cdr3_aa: CASMKGNTEAFF; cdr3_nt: TGTGCCAGCATGAAGGGGAACACTGAAGCTTTCTTT
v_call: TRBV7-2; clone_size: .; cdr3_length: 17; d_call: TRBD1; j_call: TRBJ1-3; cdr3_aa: CASSLGGEGASGNTIYF; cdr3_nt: TGTGCCAGCAGCTTAGGAGGGGAGGGGGCCTCTGGAAACACCATATATTTT
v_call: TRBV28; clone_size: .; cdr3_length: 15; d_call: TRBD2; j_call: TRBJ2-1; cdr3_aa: CASRVTSGNYNEQFF; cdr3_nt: TGTGCCAGCAGGGTGACTAGCGGGAACTACAATGAGCAGTTCTTC
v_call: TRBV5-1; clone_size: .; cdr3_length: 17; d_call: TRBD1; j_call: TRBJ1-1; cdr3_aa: CASSLEGQGFMNTEAFF; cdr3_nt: TGCGCCAGCAGCTTGGAGGGACAGGGGTTTATGAACACTGAAGCTTTCTTT
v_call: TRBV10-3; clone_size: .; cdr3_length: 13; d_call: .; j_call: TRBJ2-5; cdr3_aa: CAISDGGWETQYF; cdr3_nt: TGTGCCATCAGTGATGGGGGCTGGGAGACCCAGTACTTC
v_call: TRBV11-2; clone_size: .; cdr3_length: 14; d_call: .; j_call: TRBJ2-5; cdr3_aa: CASSEQQGFETQYF; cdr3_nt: TGTGCCAGCAGCGAACAACAGGGTTTTGAGACCCAGTACTTC
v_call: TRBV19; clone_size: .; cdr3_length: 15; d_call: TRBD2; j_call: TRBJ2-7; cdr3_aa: CASSPTSGDSYEQYF; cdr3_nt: TGTGCCAGTAGTCCCACTAGCGGGGACTCCTACGAGCAGTACTTC
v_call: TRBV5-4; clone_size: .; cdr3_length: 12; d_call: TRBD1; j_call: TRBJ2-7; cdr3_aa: CASTGDSYEQYF; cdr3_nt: TGTGCCAGCACCGGGGACAGCTACGAGCAGTACTTC
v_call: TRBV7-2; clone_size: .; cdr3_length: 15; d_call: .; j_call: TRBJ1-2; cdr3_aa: CASSFDGVANYGYTF; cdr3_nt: TGTGCCAGCAGCTTCGACGGGGTCGCTAACTATGGCTACACCTTC
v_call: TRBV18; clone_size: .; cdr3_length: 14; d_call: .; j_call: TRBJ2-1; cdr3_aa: CASSPGDTYNEQFF; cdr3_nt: TGTGCCAGCTCACCCGGGGACACCTACAATGAGCAGTTCTTC
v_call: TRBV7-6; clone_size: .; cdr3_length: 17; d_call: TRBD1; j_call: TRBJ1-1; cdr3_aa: CASSLDPPDREETEAFF; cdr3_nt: TGTGCCAGCAGCTTAGATCCGCCGGACAGGGAAGAAACTGAAGCTTTCTTT
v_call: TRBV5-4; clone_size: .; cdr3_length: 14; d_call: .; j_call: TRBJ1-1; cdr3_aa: CASSFPLGGTEAFF; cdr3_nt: TGTGCCAGCAGCTTCCCTCTTGGGGGAACTGAAGCTTTCTTT
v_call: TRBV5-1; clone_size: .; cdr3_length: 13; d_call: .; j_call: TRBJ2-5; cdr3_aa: CASSLPGRETQYF; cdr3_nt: TGCGCCAGCAGCTTGCCTGGGCGTGAGACCCAGTACTTC
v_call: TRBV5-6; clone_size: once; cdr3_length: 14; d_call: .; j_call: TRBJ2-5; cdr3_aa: CASSPGTPQETQYF; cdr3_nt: TGTGCCAGCAGCCCCGGGACACCCCAAGAGACCCAGTACTTC
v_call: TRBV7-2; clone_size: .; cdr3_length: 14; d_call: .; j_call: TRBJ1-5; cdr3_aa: CASSEQASNQPQHF; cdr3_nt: TGTGCCAGCAGCGAACAGGCGAGCAATCAGCCCCAGCATTTT
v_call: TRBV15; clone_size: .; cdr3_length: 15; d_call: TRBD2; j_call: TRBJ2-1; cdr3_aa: CATSSSGRTYNEQFF; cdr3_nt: TGTGCCACCAGCAGTAGCGGGCGCACCTACAATGAGCAGTTCTTC
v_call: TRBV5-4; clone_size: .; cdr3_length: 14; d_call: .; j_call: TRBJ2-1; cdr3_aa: CASSRGGSGNEQFF; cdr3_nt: TGTGCCAGCAGCCGTGGGGGGAGCGGCAATGAGCAGTTCTTC